A selection of T cell receptor beta chains follows, all from one sample in a study of early T cells in non-severe SARS-CoV-2 infection. TCRdb analysed the 5' RACE reads with MiXCR anew, one entry per CDR3 protein. The table lists some 23,000 distinct CDR3 sequences, around 4.8% of them singletons, with 6.6% in the top ten. The sequenced sample was whole blood. These TCRs come from an adult who was a healthcare worker with PCR-confirmed SARS-CoV-2 infection or an uninfected control (not recorded which). Each CDR3 is given with its conserved first and last residue. Each record gives: V gene, D gene, J gene, clone size, CDR3 DNA, CDR3 protein. The D gene is left open where the match is weak. Size values are once, few and many counts, or a class for expanded clones, and some rows have none.

>TRBV6-6|.|TRBJ1-5|many
TGTGCCAGCACCAACACCCAGGGGCATAGCAATCAGCCCCAGCATTTT
CASTNTQGHSNQPQHF
>TRBV7-8|.|TRBJ1-3|many
TGTGCCAGCAGCTTAGTAGGGGAGGGCTCTGGAAACACCATATATTTT
CASSLVGEGSGNTIYF
>TRBV6-2/TRBV6-3|.|TRBJ2-5|.
TGTGCCAGCAGACAGGGTGCGGGGACCCAGTACTTC
CASRQGAGTQYF
>TRBV3-1|TRBD1|TRBJ2-2|few
TGTGCCAGCAGCCGGTACAGGGGGCCAAACACCGGGGAGCTGTTTTTT
CASSRYRGPNTGELFF
>TRBV7-3|TRBD1|TRBJ1-4|few
TGTGCCAGCAGATCTTCCAGGGGGGGACCGGAATTTACAACTAATGAAAAACTGTTTTTT
CASRSSRGGPEFTTNEKLFF
>TRBV18|.|TRBJ2-1|few
TGTGCCAGCTCCAAGACTAGCTCCTACAATGAGCAGTTCTTC
CASSKTSSYNEQFF
>TRBV5-1|TRBD1|TRBJ2-5|.
TGCGCCAGCAGCCTACGAAAGAGACAGGGAAACCAAGAGACCCAGTACTTC
CASSLRKRQGNQETQYF
>TRBV10-3|TRBD1|TRBJ2-1|many
TGTGCCATCAGGGGAGGGACAGGGGAGTACAATGAGCAGTTCTTC
CAIRGGTGEYNEQFF
>TRBV28|.|TRBJ1-5|many
TGTGCCAGCAGTTCTTACTCCCCGCCCCAGCATTTT
CASSSYSPPQHF
>TRBV20-1|TRBD1|TRBJ1-1|few
TGCAGTGCTAGGAGACAGGGGGCGAACACTGAAGCTTTCTTT
CSARRQGANTEAFF
>TRBV5-1|.|TRBJ2-1|many
TGCGCCAGCAGCTTGGCCCTAGTTTACAATGAGCAGTTCTTC
CASSLALVYNEQFF
>TRBV28|.|TRBJ2-7|many
TGTGCCACAGCTGTTGGGCCTACCTACGAGCAGTACTTC
CATAVGPTYEQYF
>TRBV6-2/TRBV6-3|.|TRBJ2-7|many
TGTGCCAGCAGGGTTCTGGCGGGTGGCTACGAGCAGTACTTC
CASRVLAGGYEQYF
>TRBV7-8|.|TRBJ1-6|few
TGTGCCAGCAGCTTAGCGAGAGGGTATTCACCCCTCCACTTT
CASSLARGYSPLHF
>TRBV20-1|TRBD1|TRBJ2-7|few
TGCAGTGTTTACCGGGACAGCTCCTACGAGCAGTACTTC
CSVYRDSSYEQYF
>TRBV5-4|.|TRBJ2-1|many
TGTGCCAGCTCGGGGGGCGGGTACTACAATGAGCAGTTCTTC
CASSGGGYYNEQFF
>TRBV20-1|TRBD2|TRBJ2-3|many
TGCAGTGCTGAGACGTACGGGAGGGCCATAGATACGCAGTATTTT
CSAETYGRAIDTQYF
>TRBV5-1|TRBD1|TRBJ1-2|many
TGCGCCAGCAGCCAAACGACGGACAGGCACCTAGCTAACTATGGCTACACCTTC
CASSQTTDRHLANYGYTF
>TRBV27|.|TRBJ2-3|.
TGTGCCAGCAGTCCCTTACGAACAGGGAGAGGCACAGATACGCAGTATTTT
CASSPLRTGRGTDTQYF
>TRBV27|.|TRBJ2-1|many
TGTGCCAGCAGTTCACCTGGACCCAATGAGCAGTTCTTC
CASSSPGPNEQFF
>TRBV4-2|.|TRBJ1-1|many
TGTGCCAGCAGCCAAGACAGATTGAACACTGAAGCTTTCTTT
CASSQDRLNTEAFF
>TRBV7-8|.|TRBJ1-2|.
TGTGCCAGCAGCATTACAGACAACAACTATGGCTACACCTTC
CASSITDNNYGYTF
>TRBV7-6|.|TRBJ2-3|few
TGTGCCAGCAGCTTGCTTGAATCCTTCCGGGACCAGAGCACAGATACGCAGTATTTT
CASSLLESFRDQSTDTQYF
>TRBV20-1|TRBD2|TRBJ2-2|many
TGCAGTGCTAGAAGGTTGGCGGGAGCCGGGGAGCTGTTTTTT
CSARRLAGAGELFF
>TRBV19|.|TRBJ1-2|many
TGTGCCAGTAGTATCCCGGGGGCTGGAGGCTACACCTTC
CASSIPGAGGYTF
>TRBV30|.|TRBJ1-6|many
TGTGCCTGGAACAGGAATTATAATTCACCCCTCCACTTT
CAWNRNYNSPLHF
>TRBV27|.|TRBJ2-7|.
TGTGCCAGCAGCCCTACTTTGGGCTACGAGCAGTACTTC
CASSPTLGYEQYF